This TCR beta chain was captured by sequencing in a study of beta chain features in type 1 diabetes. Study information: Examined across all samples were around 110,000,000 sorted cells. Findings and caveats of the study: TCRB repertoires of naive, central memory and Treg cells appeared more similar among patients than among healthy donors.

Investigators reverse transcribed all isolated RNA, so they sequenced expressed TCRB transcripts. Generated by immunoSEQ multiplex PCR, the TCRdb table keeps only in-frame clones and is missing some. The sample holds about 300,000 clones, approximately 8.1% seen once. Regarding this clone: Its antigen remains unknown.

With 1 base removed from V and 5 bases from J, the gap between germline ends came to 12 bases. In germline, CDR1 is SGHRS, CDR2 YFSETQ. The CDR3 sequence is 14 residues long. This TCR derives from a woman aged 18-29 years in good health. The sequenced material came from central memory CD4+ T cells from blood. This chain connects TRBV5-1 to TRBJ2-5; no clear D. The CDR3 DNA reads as TGCGCCAGCAGCTTGATGCAGAGGATGGAGACCCAGTACTTC. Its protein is CASSLMQRMETQYF.